Listed below are T cell receptor beta chains from one sample, sequenced in a study of control samples from healthy donors and cancer patients. Some clones are missing from TCRdb's copy, which holds only in-frame ones; the method was immunoSEQ multiplex PCR. This sample has 160,000 or so clones, with 80% to 95% found just once. Material for sequencing was blood. These receptors originate from a woman aged 25 to 39 in good health. CDR3s include the opening cysteine and the closing phenylalanine or tryptophan. Fields, in order: V gene, J gene, CDR3 length, clone size, D gene, CDR3 DNA, CDR3 protein. The D gene is left open where the match is weak. Some rows mark clone size as missing; the rest say once, few, many or name a class of expanded clone.

V gene: TRBV6-4
J gene: TRBJ2-2
CDR3 length: 16
clone size: NA
D gene: NA
CDR3 DNA: TGTGCCAGCAGTGAGGACCAGGTGGGGAACACCGGGGAGCTGTTTTTT
CDR3 protein: CASSEDQVGNTGELFF

V gene: TRBV18
J gene: TRBJ2-7
CDR3 length: 13
clone size: NA
D gene: NA
CDR3 DNA: TGTGCCAGCTCACCAGAGGGTCGTTACGAGCAGTACTTC
CDR3 protein: CASSPEGRYEQYF

V gene: TRBV5-1
J gene: TRBJ1-1
CDR3 length: 14
clone size: NA
D gene: NA
CDR3 DNA: TGCGCCAGCAGCTTGGGAGGCCAACAAGGGGGAGCTTTCTTT
CDR3 protein: CASSLGGQQGGAFF

V gene: TRBV10-3
J gene: TRBJ2-1
CDR3 length: 14
clone size: NA
D gene: NA
CDR3 DNA: TGTGCCATCCGGGTGGGCGGCAGTTACAATGAGCAGTTCTTC
CDR3 protein: CAIRVGGSYNEQFF

V gene: TRBV11-2
J gene: TRBJ2-4
CDR3 length: 14
clone size: once
D gene: NA
CDR3 DNA: TGTGCCAGCAGCTTGTGGGTAGCCAAAAACATTCAGTACTTC
CDR3 protein: CASSLWVAKNIQYF

V gene: TRBV9
J gene: TRBJ2-7
CDR3 length: 15
clone size: NA
D gene: NA
CDR3 DNA: TGTGCCAGCAGCGTAGTCCCGGGCGAAGGGCCCGAGCAGTACTTC
CDR3 protein: CASSVVPGEGPEQYF

V gene: TRBV2
J gene: TRBJ2-2
CDR3 length: 14
clone size: NA
D gene: NA
CDR3 DNA: TGTGCCAGCAGGACAGGTCCGAGGACCGGGGAGCTGTTTTTT
CDR3 protein: CASRTGPRTGELFF

V gene: TRBV28
J gene: TRBJ1-5
CDR3 length: 15
clone size: NA
D gene: TRBD1
CDR3 DNA: TGTGCCAGCACCCCGGGACAGGGTTCGGATCAGCCCCAGCATTTT
CDR3 protein: CASTPGQGSDQPQHF

V gene: TRBV5-1
J gene: TRBJ2-7
CDR3 length: 13
clone size: NA
D gene: NA
CDR3 DNA: TGCGCCAGCAGCTTGGACTTGCTCTACGAGCAGTACTTC
CDR3 protein: CASSLDLLYEQYF

V gene: TRBV29-1
J gene: TRBJ1-4
CDR3 length: 16
clone size: NA
D gene: NA
CDR3 DNA: TGCAGCGTTCCAATTGGGGGGGGCGCGACTAATGAAAAACTGTTTTTT
CDR3 protein: CSVPIGGGATNEKLFF

V gene: TRBV7-9
J gene: TRBJ2-1
CDR3 length: 12
clone size: NA
D gene: NA
CDR3 DNA: TGTGCCTCCTGGGTTGCCTACAATGAGCAGTTCTTC
CDR3 protein: CASWVAYNEQFF

V gene: TRBV30
J gene: TRBJ1-4
CDR3 length: 14
clone size: NA
D gene: NA
CDR3 DNA: TGTGCCTGGAGTATCCCGGGATTTAATGAAAAACTGTTTTTT
CDR3 protein: CAWSIPGFNEKLFF

V gene: TRBV28
J gene: TRBJ1-3
CDR3 length: 19
clone size: NA
D gene: NA
CDR3 DNA: TGTGCCAGCAGTCGATGGACCTCCAGGGTATATGGCTCTGGAAACACCATATATTTT
CDR3 protein: CASSRWTSRVYGSGNTIYF

V gene: TRBV7-8
J gene: TRBJ1-1
CDR3 length: 12
clone size: NA
D gene: NA
CDR3 DNA: TGTGCCAGCAGCTCCATGAACACTGAAGCTTTCTTT
CDR3 protein: CASSSMNTEAFF

V gene: TRBV10-2
J gene: TRBJ2-6
CDR3 length: 17
clone size: once
D gene: TRBD1
CDR3 DNA: TGCGCCAGCAGTACCCGGGACAGGGGCTCTGGGGCCAACGTCCTGACTTTC
CDR3 protein: CASSTRDRGSGANVLTF

V gene: TRBV30
J gene: TRBJ2-2
CDR3 length: 12
clone size: many
D gene: NA
CDR3 DNA: TGTGCCTGGAGTGTACCCACCGGGGAGCTGTTTTTT
CDR3 protein: CAWSVPTGELFF

V gene: TRBV14
J gene: TRBJ2-7
CDR3 length: 15
clone size: NA
D gene: NA
CDR3 DNA: TGTGCCAGCAGTCTCGGATGGGGGGCTTCGTACGAGCAGTACTTC
CDR3 protein: CASSLGWGASYEQYF

V gene: TRBV28
J gene: TRBJ1-5
CDR3 length: 15
clone size: NA
D gene: NA
CDR3 DNA: TGTGCCACCCAGTTTCAGGGTAGTGGCAATCAGCCCCAGCATTTT
CDR3 protein: CATQFQGSGNQPQHF

V gene: TRBV10-3
J gene: TRBJ1-4
CDR3 length: 16
clone size: NA
D gene: TRBD1
CDR3 DNA: TGTGCCACCTTTTCCGGGACAGCTGCAACTAATGAAAAACTGTTTTTT
CDR3 protein: CATFSGTAATNEKLFF

V gene: TRBV28
J gene: TRBJ1-5
CDR3 length: 21
clone size: once
D gene: TRBD1
CDR3 DNA: TGTGCCAGTAACGATCGGGACAGGGGGCAACGCTCGGGGGAAAGCAATCAGCCCCAGCATTTT
CDR3 protein: CASNDRDRGQRSGESNQPQHF

V gene: TRBV27
J gene: TRBJ1-5
CDR3 length: 16
clone size: NA
D gene: TRBD1
CDR3 DNA: TGTGCCAGCAGTCCACAGGACAGGGGGCGGAATCAGCCCCAGCATTTT
CDR3 protein: CASSPQDRGRNQPQHF

V gene: TRBV5-1
J gene: TRBJ2-5
CDR3 length: 13
clone size: NA
D gene: TRBD1
CDR3 DNA: TGCGCCAGCAGCCAGGACAGGGGAGAGACCCAGTACTTC
CDR3 protein: CASSQDRGETQYF

V gene: TRBV19
J gene: TRBJ1-6
CDR3 length: 17
clone size: once
D gene: TRBD1
CDR3 DNA: TGTGCCAGTAGTATAGATGGACAGGGGGCGGAAAATTCACCCCTCCACTTT
CDR3 protein: CASSIDGQGAENSPLHF

V gene: TRBV9
J gene: TRBJ2-3
CDR3 length: 16
clone size: NA
D gene: TRBD2
CDR3 DNA: TGTGCCAGCAGCTCGGGACTAGCGGGGGGCACAGATACGCAGTATTTT
CDR3 protein: CASSSGLAGGTDTQYF

V gene: TRBV19
J gene: TRBJ1-5
CDR3 length: 14
clone size: NA
D gene: NA
CDR3 DNA: TGTGCCAGTAGTTCCAGGGGTGGCAATCAGCCCCAGCATTTT
CDR3 protein: CASSSRGGNQPQHF

V gene: TRBV4-1
J gene: TRBJ1-4
CDR3 length: 15
clone size: once
D gene: TRBD1
CDR3 DNA: TGCGCCAGCAGCCAAATAGGGGGCCTGAATGAAAAACTGTTTTTT
CDR3 protein: CASSQIGGLNEKLFF

V gene: TRBV9
J gene: TRBJ1-3
CDR3 length: 14
clone size: once
D gene: NA
CDR3 DNA: TGTGCCAGCAGCGTAGCGGGGTCTGGAAACACCATATATTTT
CDR3 protein: CASSVAGSGNTIYF

V gene: TRBV23-1
J gene: TRBJ2-3
CDR3 length: 17
clone size: NA
D gene: NA
CDR3 DNA: TGCGCCAGCAGTCAATCGCGGCCGGGACACAACACAGATACGCAGTATTTT
CDR3 protein: CASSQSRPGHNTDTQYF

V gene: TRBV5-5
J gene: TRBJ1-4
CDR3 length: 15
clone size: NA
D gene: NA
CDR3 DNA: TGTGCCAGCAGCTTGGTGAACAGTCGGAATGAAAAACTGTTTTTT
CDR3 protein: CASSLVNSRNEKLFF

V gene: TRBV6-2/TRBV6-3
J gene: TRBJ1-1
CDR3 length: 12
clone size: NA
D gene: NA
CDR3 DNA: TGTGCCAGCAGTTACGGGGTATCTGAAGCTTTCTTT
CDR3 protein: CASSYGVSEAFF

V gene: TRBV13
J gene: TRBJ2-7
CDR3 length: 16
clone size: NA
D gene: TRBD2
CDR3 DNA: TGTGCCAGCAGTTCTCACGGACTAGCGGGAGGGCCTAAGGCTCGCTTC
CDR3 protein: CASSSHGLAGGPKARF

V gene: TRBV7-7
J gene: TRBJ2-1
CDR3 length: 15
clone size: once
D gene: TRBD2
CDR3 DNA: TGTGCTAGCAGCTTAGAACTAGCGGGAGAGAATGAGCAGTTCTTC
CDR3 protein: CASSLELAGENEQFF

V gene: TRBV5-1
J gene: TRBJ2-2
CDR3 length: 16
clone size: NA
D gene: NA
CDR3 DNA: TGCGCCAGCAGCCCCGGACAGATATGGAACACCGGGGAGCTGTTTTTT
CDR3 protein: CASSPGQIWNTGELFF

V gene: TRBV11-2
J gene: TRBJ2-7
CDR3 length: 16
clone size: NA
D gene: NA
CDR3 DNA: TGTGCCAGCAGCTCTCCCGGTGGCCGGGATCCCTACGAGCAGTACTTC
CDR3 protein: CASSSPGGRDPYEQYF

V gene: TRBV5-8
J gene: TRBJ2-5
CDR3 length: 13
clone size: NA
D gene: NA
CDR3 DNA: TGTGCCAGCAAAGGAGGGCCGGGAGAGACCCAGTACTTC
CDR3 protein: CASKGGPGETQYF

V gene: TRBV6-5
J gene: TRBJ2-5
CDR3 length: 13
clone size: NA
D gene: NA
CDR3 DNA: TGTGCCAGCAGTTACGGGAGGCAAGAGACCCAGTACTTC
CDR3 protein: CASSYGRQETQYF

V gene: TRBV11-2
J gene: TRBJ2-3
CDR3 length: 14
clone size: NA
D gene: NA
CDR3 DNA: TGTGCCAGCAGCTTAGCTCCATTCACAGATACGCAGTATTTT
CDR3 protein: CASSLAPFTDTQYF

V gene: TRBV5-1
J gene: TRBJ2-4
CDR3 length: 14
clone size: NA
D gene: NA
CDR3 DNA: TGCGCCAGCAGCACGGAAGGGCCCAAAAACATTCAGTACTTC
CDR3 protein: CASSTEGPKNIQYF

V gene: TRBV27
J gene: TRBJ2-7
CDR3 length: 14
clone size: NA
D gene: NA
CDR3 DNA: TGTGCCAGCAGTTTTGGACGCCCCCCGACCGAGCAGTACTTC
CDR3 protein: CASSFGRPPTEQYF

V gene: TRBV28
J gene: TRBJ1-2
CDR3 length: 11
clone size: NA
D gene: NA
CDR3 DNA: TGTGCCAGCTACCGTAACTATGGCTACACCTTC
CDR3 protein: CASYRNYGYTF

V gene: TRBV4-2
J gene: TRBJ2-7
CDR3 length: 15
clone size: NA
D gene: NA
CDR3 DNA: TGTGCCAGCAGCCAGAAGGGGGAGGGGGGCCACGAGCAGTACTTC
CDR3 protein: CASSQKGEGGHEQYF

V gene: TRBV7-2
J gene: TRBJ2-3
CDR3 length: 12
clone size: NA
D gene: NA
CDR3 DNA: TGTGCCAGCAGCTTAGGGACAGATACGCAGTATTTT
CDR3 protein: CASSLGTDTQYF

V gene: TRBV2
J gene: TRBJ2-3
CDR3 length: 17
clone size: NA
D gene: TRBD2
CDR3 DNA: TGTGCCAGCAGTGACCGCGGGACTAGCGGGAGGTTAGATACGCAGTATTTT
CDR3 protein: CASSDRGTSGRLDTQYF

V gene: TRBV7-2
J gene: TRBJ1-2
CDR3 length: 15
clone size: NA
D gene: TRBD1
CDR3 DNA: TGTGCCAGCAGCTTAGGGGCGACAGGGACCTATGGCTACACCTTC
CDR3 protein: CASSLGATGTYGYTF

V gene: TRBV3-1/TRBV3-2
J gene: TRBJ2-3
CDR3 length: 12
clone size: NA
D gene: NA
CDR3 DNA: TGTGCCAGCAGCCGCCGGGCCGATACGCAGTATTTT
CDR3 protein: CASSRRADTQYF

V gene: TRBV15
J gene: TRBJ2-5
CDR3 length: 14
clone size: few
D gene: NA
CDR3 DNA: TGTGCCACCAGCAGAGAGACAGACAAAGAGACCCAGTACTTC
CDR3 protein: CATSRETDKETQYF

V gene: TRBV19
J gene: TRBJ2-3
CDR3 length: 15
clone size: NA
D gene: TRBD2
CDR3 DNA: TGTGCCAGTAGTACCCCCGGGAGGGGGGGAGATACGCAGTATTTT
CDR3 protein: CASSTPGRGGDTQYF

V gene: TRBV4-3
J gene: TRBJ2-1
CDR3 length: 16
clone size: NA
D gene: NA
CDR3 DNA: TGCGCCAGCAGCCAAGGCCTGAGGTACGGGGACAATGAGCAGTTCTTC
CDR3 protein: CASSQGLRYGDNEQFF

V gene: TRBV15
J gene: TRBJ2-3
CDR3 length: 16
clone size: once
D gene: NA
CDR3 DNA: TGTGCCACCAGCAGAGGGACGGGGGCAATCACAGATACGCAGTATTTT
CDR3 protein: CATSRGTGAITDTQYF

V gene: TRBV3-1/TRBV3-2
J gene: TRBJ2-1
CDR3 length: 16
clone size: NA
D gene: NA
CDR3 DNA: TGTGCCAGCAGCCTATTGGGTGGGGGCTCCTACAATGAGCAGTTCTTC
CDR3 protein: CASSLLGGGSYNEQFF

V gene: TRBV28
J gene: TRBJ2-7
CDR3 length: 16
clone size: NA
D gene: TRBD2
CDR3 DNA: TGTGCCAGCAGTCCTCACTTAGCGGGGGGGCCCTACGAGCAGTACTTC
CDR3 protein: CASSPHLAGGPYEQYF